This T cell receptor (beta chain) was identified in a study of T cells in Graves' hyperthyroidism and ophthalmopathy. Study-wide background: The blood sample was taken at first diagnosis, before treatment began.

This clonotype was counted at least ten times. Its antigen is currently unknown. Patients between 18 and 65 years old had hyperthyroidism, newly diagnosed and lasting under 2 months. Lactation, pregnancy, other autoimmune disease or uncontrolled infection led to exclusion of patients. Whole-study findings and limits: Also found in blood were most expanded thyroid clonotypes above 0.001.

TCR beta CDR3 region amplification was performed from RNA transcripts. The study used the HTBI primer set for a first-round RT-PCR of the TCR CDR3. TCRdb processed the multiplex PCR reads anew with MiXCR; each CDR3 protein has one entry. The table shows about 360,000 distinct CDR3 sequences, with roughly 13% occurring only once. V lost 8 bases, J lost 0 bases, and 11 bases lay in between. There are 13 residues in the CDR3. CDR1 is KGHSH and CDR2 is LQKENI in the germline V gene. The clonotype comes from a woman aged 18-29 years with Graves' hyperthyroidism. The sample was blood. The chain employs TRBV18 and TRBJ2-7; D uncertain. CDR3 amino acids: CASSPLDSYEQYF. The CDR3 nucleotides are TGTGCCAGCAGTCCCCTCGACTCCTACGAGCAGTACTTC.